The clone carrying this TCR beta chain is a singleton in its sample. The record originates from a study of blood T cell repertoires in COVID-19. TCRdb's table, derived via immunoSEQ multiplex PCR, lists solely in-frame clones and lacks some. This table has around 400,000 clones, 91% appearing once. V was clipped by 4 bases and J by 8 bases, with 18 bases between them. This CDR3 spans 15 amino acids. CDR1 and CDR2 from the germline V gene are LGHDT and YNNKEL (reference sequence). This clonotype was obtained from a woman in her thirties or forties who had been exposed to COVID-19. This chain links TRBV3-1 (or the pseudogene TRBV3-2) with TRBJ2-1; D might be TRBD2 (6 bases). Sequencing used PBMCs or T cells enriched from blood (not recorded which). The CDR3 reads CASSPRASEYDEQFF. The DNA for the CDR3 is TGTGCCAGCAGCCCGCGGGCTAGCGAGTATGATGAGCAGTTCTTC.